One sample yielded the 9 T cell receptor beta chains listed below, sequenced in a study of shared clonotypes between healthy human individuals. Profiled with immunoSEQ multiplex PCR; TCRdb holds only in-frame clones, not every one. This sample carries some 470,000 clones, over 60% of them seen once, and the ten largest clones take about an eighth. What was sequenced was PBMCs. The receptors were sampled from a woman aged 40 to 49 in good health. Some clones in this sample may be carry-over from other donors' samples.

Note on this clone: This same CDR3 is encoded by further DNA sequences in the sample. The gene calls are TRBV25-1 and TRBJ2-6; no reliable D call. The CDR3 covers 13 residues. Trimming stripped 3 bases from V and 4 bases from J, with 4 bases between. Germline lookup yields CDR1 MGHDK and CDR2 SYGVNS. CDR3 protein: CASSETGANVLTF. The DNA for the CDR3 is TGTGCCAGCAGTGAGACCGGGGCCAACGTCCTGACTTTC.

This clone has only a few counts. V and J are TRBV28 and TRBJ1-2, with D hard to call. Germline V lookup: CDR1 MDHEN, CDR2 SYDVKM. The CDR3 runs to 13 residues. The V end was cut by 8 bases, the J end by 3 bases, with 13 bases between. DNA of the CDR3: TGTGCCAGCGGGGTGGGATCTCACTATGGCTACACCTTC. It specifies CASGVGSHYGYTF.

This clone was counted a single time. This chain connects TRBV4-3 to TRBJ2-2; 8 nucleotides match TRBD1. After removal of 0 bases from V and 4 bases from J, the junction contained 4 bases not matched to a gene. Per germline, CDR1 LGHNA and CDR2 YSLEER. The CDR3 runs 16 residues. CDR3 loop: CASSQDRTGLTGELFF. The CDR3 DNA reads TGCGCCAGCAGCCAAGATAGGACAGGGCTCACCGGGGAGCTGTTTTTT.

This clone was detected many times. The gene calls are TRBV4-1 and TRBJ2-7; tentatively, D is TRBD1 (6 bases). Trimming removed 5 bases at V and 2 bases at J, with 13 bases between. The CDR3 runs to 14 residues. CDR1 and CDR2 from the germline V gene are MGHRA and YSYEKL. CDR3 in DNA: TGCGCCAGCAGCTTAATGACAGGTCCCTACGAGCAGTACTTC. Its protein product is CASSLMTGPYEQYF.

The gene calls are TRBV11-3 and TRBJ2-7; 12 nucleotides align to TRBD2. V lost 5 bases, J lost 5 bases, and 4 bases stayed unmatched. CDR1 SGHNT and CDR2 YENEEA come from the germline V gene. This CDR3 is built from 14 residues. The DNA of the CDR3 is TGTGCCAGCAGCCCTCGGACTAGCGGGAACGAGCAGTACTTC. This encodes CASSPRTSGNEQYF.

The V gene is TRBV6-6, the J gene TRBJ2-1, with D possibly TRBD2 on 6 matching bases. This CDR3 comprises 13 residues. Germline CDR1 and CDR2: MNHNY and SVGAGI (reference sequence). The ends were cut back, 7 bases at V and 8 bases at J, with 15 bases in the middle. The CDR3 nucleotides are TGTGCCAGCACTCCCGGTGGGGGGTATGAGCAGTTCTTC. Amino acids: CASTPGGGYEQFF.

This clone has ten or more counts. The chain is built from TRBV5-1 and TRBJ2-5; 7 nucleotides agree with TRBD1. This CDR3 is built from 15 residues. Trimming took 4 bases from V and 5 from J; bases not matched to a gene: 11. CDR1 is SGHRS, CDR2 YFSETQ, per germline. CDR3 sequence: CASSPGEGGWETQYF. The CDR3 DNA follows: TGCGCCAGCAGCCCAGGCGAAGGGGGCTGGGAGACCCAGTACTTC.

A remark on this clone: This may stem from a read error, because a much larger clone lies one nucleotide away. Here the CDR3 omits its conserved ending phenylalanine or tryptophan, so a read error is the likely source. This chain uses TRBV6-1 with TRBJ1-1, with a weak D call TRBD1 (6 bases). This CDR3 has 14 amino acids. Germline CDR1 reads MNHNS; CDR2 reads SASEGT. As DNA, the CDR3 is TGTGCCATCAGTGTAGGCAGGGGGAACACTGAAGCTTTCCTT. Protein sequence: CAISVGRGNTEAFL.

A single count supports this clone. J is TRBJ1-1 and V is TRBV27; no clear D gene. This CDR3 spans 14 amino acids. The germline gives CDR1 MNHEY, CDR2 SMNVEV (reference sequence). Trimming pared 8 bases from V and 0 bases from J, leaving 13 bases between. The CDR3 region has the DNA TGTGCCAGCTCCCTCCCGGGAATGAACACTGAAGCTTTCTTT. Translating it yields CASSLPGMNTEAFF.